This T cell receptor beta chain was recorded in a study of CD8 T cells in ankylosing spondylitis. TCRdb re-derived calls from the 5' RACE reads in MiXCR, one entry per CDR3 protein. The profile covers some 300,000 distinct CDR3 sequences, with roughly 20% appearing a single time and about 3.5% taken by the ten largest. The CDR3 extends over 14 amino acids. With 4 bases removed from V and 0 bases from J, the gap between germline ends came to 9 bases. Germline CDR1 MNHEY, CDR2 SVGAGI. Sequenced input: blood, either unsorted or a sorted T cell fraction (not recorded which). The sequence was obtained from a female donor with ankylosing spondylitis or in good health (not recorded which). The V gene is TRBV6-5, the J gene TRBJ2-5, with unresolved D. Here the CDR3 reads CASSFGRNQETQYF. The DNA for the CDR3 is TGTGCCAGCAGTTTTGGACGGAACCAAGAGACCCAGTACTTC.